The clone carrying this T cell receptor beta chain was observed a single time. Its antigen is not identified. Sequencing was performed with immunoSEQ multiplex PCR; in TCRdb, only in-frame clones are kept and a portion is missing. The data contain over a million clones, roughly 95% of them singletons. The sample belongs to a study of shared clonotypes between healthy human individuals. As for the study in general: CD4 naive cells filled three plates per donor, CD4 memory three, CD8 naive two and CD8 memory one. General study findings and limits: Non-shared clonotypes had lower generation probabilities than those shared by all four donors.

Between the trimmed V and J ends, which lost 4 bases and 4 bases, there was a span of 17 bases. This CDR3 comprises 16 residues. Germline V gene data show CDR1 as MGHDK and CDR2 as SYGVNS. The TCR sequence derives from a man under 40 in good health. The rearrangement joins TRBV25-1 to TRBJ1-5, with D perhaps TRBD1 (6 bases). Material for sequencing was naive CD4+ T cells sorted from blood. Indicated subset: CD45RA+ positively selected. The CDR3 region has the DNA TGTGCCAGCAGTGGGGCTGGGGGCGGCTATAATCAGCCCCAGCATTTT. Translated, it gives CASSGAGGGYNQPQHF.